This T cell receptor beta chain was identified in a study of HIV-infected patients and healthy controls. MiXCR, run by TCRdb on the 5' RACE reads, gives a single entry per CDR3 protein. The table lists about 67,000 distinct CDR3 sequences, around 16% of them singletons. This CDR3 spans 15 amino acids. The germline CDR1 and CDR2 sequences are MDHEN and SYDVKM. Germline trimming cut 6 bases from V and 8 bases from J; bases unmatched to any gene: 12. The receptor was derived from a human donor in good health. The V gene is TRBV28, the J gene TRBJ1-4, with 7 nucleotides matching TRBD1. Sequences were obtained from CD4+ T cells from blood. CDR3: CASRGTGTVTEKLFF. CDR3 nucleotide sequence: TGTGCCAGCAGGGGGACCGGGACAGTTACCGAAAAACTGTTTTTT.